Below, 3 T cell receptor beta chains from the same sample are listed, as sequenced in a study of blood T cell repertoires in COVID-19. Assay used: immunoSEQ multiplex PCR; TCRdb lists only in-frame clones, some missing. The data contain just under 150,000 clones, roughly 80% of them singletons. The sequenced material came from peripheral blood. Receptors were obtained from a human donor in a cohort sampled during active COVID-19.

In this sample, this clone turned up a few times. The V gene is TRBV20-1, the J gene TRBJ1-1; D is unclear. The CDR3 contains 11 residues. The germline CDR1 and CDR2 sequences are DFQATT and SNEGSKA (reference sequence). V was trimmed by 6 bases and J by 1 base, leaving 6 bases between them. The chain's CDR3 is CSARGNTEAFF. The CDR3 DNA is TGCAGTGCCCGGGGGAACACTGAAGCTTTCTTT.

As DNA, the CDR3 is TGTGCCAGTGGGGACAGGGGTCCTTATGGCTACACCTTC. Translation gives CASGDRGPYGYTF. The V call is TRBV19, the J call TRBJ1-2; 10 nucleotides agree with TRBD1. Germline trimming cut 8 bases from V and 5 bases from J; bases unmatched to any gene: 5. The CDR3 is made up of 13 amino acids. Looked up from germline, CDR1 is LNHDA and CDR2 is SQIVND (reference sequence).

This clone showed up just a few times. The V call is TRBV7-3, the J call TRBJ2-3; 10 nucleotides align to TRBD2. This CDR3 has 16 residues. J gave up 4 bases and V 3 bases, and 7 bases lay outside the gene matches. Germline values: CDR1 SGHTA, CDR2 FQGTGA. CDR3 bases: TGTGCCAGCAGCTTGGCTAGCGGGAGATCCCCAGATACGCAGTATTTT. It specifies CASSLASGRSPDTQYF.